This paragraph reports one T cell receptor (beta chain). The protocol was immunoSEQ multiplex PCR, while the TCRdb copy is restricted to in-frame clones and leaves out a portion. The sample includes about 170,000 clones, about 87% seen only once; the top ten take about 11%. The data were obtained in a study of radiation and T cells in renal cell carcinoma. As for time point: blood 4 weeks post-SBRT, at nephrectomy. Noted treatment: 15 Gy SBRT to primary tumor, nephrectomy 4 weeks later. The origin of this receptor is a woman between 50 and 59 years old with renal cell carcinoma. The sample here was blood, taken from a patient whose treatment included radiotherapy and nephrectomy.

The CDR3 DNA sequence: TGTGCCAGCAGCTTAGACTCCAACACTGAAGCTTTCTTT. Translated: CASSLDSNTEAFF. The chain is built from TRBV7-6 and TRBJ1-1, with D unclear. The V and J ends lost 1 base and 2 bases respectively, with 5 bases between them. From germline, CDR1 is SGHVS and CDR2 FNYEAQ. The CDR3 loop spans 13 amino acids.